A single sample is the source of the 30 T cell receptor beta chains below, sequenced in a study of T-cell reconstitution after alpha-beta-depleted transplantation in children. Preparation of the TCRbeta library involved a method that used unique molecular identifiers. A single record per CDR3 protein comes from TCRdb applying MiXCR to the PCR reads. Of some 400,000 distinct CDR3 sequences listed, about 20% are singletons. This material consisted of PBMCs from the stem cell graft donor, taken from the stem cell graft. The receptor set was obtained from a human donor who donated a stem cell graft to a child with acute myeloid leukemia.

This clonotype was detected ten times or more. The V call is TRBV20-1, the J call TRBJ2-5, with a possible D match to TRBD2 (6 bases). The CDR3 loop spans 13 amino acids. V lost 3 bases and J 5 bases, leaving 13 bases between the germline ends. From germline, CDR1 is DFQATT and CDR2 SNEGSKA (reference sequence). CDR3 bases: TGCAGTGCTAGTTATGGGGAGGTTGAGACCCAGTACTTC. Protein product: CSASYGEVETQYF.

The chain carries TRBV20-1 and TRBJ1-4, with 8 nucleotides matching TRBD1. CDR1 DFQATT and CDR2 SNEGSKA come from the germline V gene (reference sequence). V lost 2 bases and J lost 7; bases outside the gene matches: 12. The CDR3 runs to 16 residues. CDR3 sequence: CSARRMTGDPLEKLFF. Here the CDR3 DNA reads TGCAGTGCTAGAAGAATGACAGGGGATCCCCTTGAAAAACTGTTTTTT.

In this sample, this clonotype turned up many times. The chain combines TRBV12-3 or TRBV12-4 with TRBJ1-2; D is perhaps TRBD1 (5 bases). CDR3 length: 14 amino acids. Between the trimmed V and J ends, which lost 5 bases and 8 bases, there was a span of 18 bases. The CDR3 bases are TGTGCCAGCAGTCTGATTGCAGGGACCAAAGGCTACACCTTC. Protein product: CASSLIAGTKGYTF.

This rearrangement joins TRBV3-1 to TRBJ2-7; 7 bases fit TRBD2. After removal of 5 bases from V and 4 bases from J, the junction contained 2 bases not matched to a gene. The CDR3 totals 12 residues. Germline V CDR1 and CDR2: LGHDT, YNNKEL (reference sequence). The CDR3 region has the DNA TGTGCCAGCAGCGAACTAGCGTACGAGCAGTACTTC. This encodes CASSELAYEQYF.

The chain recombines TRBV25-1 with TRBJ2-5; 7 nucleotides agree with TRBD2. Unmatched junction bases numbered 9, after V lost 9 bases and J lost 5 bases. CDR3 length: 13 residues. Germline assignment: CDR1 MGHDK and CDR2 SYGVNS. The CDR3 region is CASRGRVGETQYF. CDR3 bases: TGTGCCAGTCGAGGGAGGGTCGGGGAGACCCAGTACTTC. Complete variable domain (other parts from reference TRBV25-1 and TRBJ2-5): EADIYQTPRYLVIGTGKKITLECSQTMGHDKMYWYQQDPGMELHLIHYSYGVNSTEKGDLSSESTVSRIRTEHFPLTLESARPSHTSQYLCASRGRVGETQYFGPGTRLLVL.

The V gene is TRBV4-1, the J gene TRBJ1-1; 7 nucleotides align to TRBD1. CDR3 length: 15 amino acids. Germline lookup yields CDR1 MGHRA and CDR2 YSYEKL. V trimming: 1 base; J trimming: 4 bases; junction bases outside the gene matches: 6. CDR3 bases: TGCGCCAGCAGCCAAGGACAGGGAAGCGGCACTGAAGCTTTCTTT. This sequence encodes CASSQGQGSGTEAFF.

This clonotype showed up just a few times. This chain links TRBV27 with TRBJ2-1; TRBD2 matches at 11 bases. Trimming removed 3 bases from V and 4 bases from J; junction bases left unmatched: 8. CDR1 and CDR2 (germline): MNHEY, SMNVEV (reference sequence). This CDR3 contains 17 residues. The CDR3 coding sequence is TGTGCCAGCAGTTTGGTAGCGGGAGGGCCGGTATACAATGAGCAGTTCTTC. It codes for CASSLVAGGPVYNEQFF.

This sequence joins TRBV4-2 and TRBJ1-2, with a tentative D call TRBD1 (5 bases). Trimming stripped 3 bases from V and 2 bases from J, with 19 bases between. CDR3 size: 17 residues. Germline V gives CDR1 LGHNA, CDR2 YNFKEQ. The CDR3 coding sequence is TGTGCCAGCAGCCAGGATACCGGGACGGCGGCAAACTATGGCTACACCTTC. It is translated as CASSQDTGTAANYGYTF.

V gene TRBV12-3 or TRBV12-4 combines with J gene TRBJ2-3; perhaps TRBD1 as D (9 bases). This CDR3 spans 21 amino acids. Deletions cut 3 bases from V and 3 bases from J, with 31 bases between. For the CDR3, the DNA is TGTGCCAGCAGTTTTCTGAATCGGGACAGGGTGAGCGGGAGATTGACAGATACGCAGTATTTT. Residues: CASSFLNRDRVSGRLTDTQYF.

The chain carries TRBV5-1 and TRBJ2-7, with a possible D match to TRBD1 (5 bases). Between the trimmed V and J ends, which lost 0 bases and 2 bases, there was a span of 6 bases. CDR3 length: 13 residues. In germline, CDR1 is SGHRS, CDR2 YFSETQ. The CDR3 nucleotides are TGCGCCAGCAGCTTGGAACAGGCCTACGAGCAGTACTTC. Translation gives CASSLEQAYEQYF.

The CDR3: CASSWVTKETQYF. The DNA of the CDR3 is TGTGCCAGCAGTTGGGTGACTAAAGAGACCCAGTACTTC. The chain is built from TRBV6-5 and TRBJ2-5; perhaps TRBD2 as D (5 bases). CDR3 size: 13 residues. V shed 4 bases and J shed 3 bases, with 9 bases lying between them. The germline gives CDR1 MNHEY, CDR2 SVGAGI.

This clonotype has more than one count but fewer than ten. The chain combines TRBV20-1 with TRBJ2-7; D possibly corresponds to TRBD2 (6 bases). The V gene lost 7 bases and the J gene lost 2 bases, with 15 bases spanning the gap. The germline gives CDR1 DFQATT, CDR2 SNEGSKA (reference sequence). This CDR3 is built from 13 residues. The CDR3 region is CSVWGERTYEQYF. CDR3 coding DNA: TGCAGTGTCTGGGGGGAGCGGACCTACGAGCAGTACTTC.

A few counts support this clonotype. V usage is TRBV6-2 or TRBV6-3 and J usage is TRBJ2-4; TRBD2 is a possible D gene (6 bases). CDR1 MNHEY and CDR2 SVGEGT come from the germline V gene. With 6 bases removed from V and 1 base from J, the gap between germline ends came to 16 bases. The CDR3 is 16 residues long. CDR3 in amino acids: CASSGSPLGAKNIQYF. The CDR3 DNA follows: TGTGCCAGCAGCGGGAGCCCACTAGGGGCCAAAAACATTCAGTACTTC.

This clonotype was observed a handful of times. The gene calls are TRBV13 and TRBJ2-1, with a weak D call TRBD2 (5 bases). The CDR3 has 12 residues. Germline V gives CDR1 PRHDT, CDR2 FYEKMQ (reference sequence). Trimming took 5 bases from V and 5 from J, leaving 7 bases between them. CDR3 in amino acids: CASSPGNNEQFF. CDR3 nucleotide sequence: TGTGCCAGCAGCCCCGGGAACAATGAGCAGTTCTTC.

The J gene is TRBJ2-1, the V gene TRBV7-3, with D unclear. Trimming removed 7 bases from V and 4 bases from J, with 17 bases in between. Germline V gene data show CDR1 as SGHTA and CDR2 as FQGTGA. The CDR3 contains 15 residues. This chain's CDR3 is CASTEDITPYNEQFF. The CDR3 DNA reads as TGTGCCAGCACCGAAGACATTACGCCTTACAATGAGCAGTTCTTC.

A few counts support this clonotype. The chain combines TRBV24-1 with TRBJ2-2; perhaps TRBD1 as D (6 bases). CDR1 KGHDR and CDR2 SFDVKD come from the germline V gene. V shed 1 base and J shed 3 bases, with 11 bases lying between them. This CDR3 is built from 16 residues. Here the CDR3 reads CATSDLQGADTGELFF. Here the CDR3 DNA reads TGTGCCACCAGTGATTTACAGGGCGCCGACACCGGGGAGCTGTTTTTT.

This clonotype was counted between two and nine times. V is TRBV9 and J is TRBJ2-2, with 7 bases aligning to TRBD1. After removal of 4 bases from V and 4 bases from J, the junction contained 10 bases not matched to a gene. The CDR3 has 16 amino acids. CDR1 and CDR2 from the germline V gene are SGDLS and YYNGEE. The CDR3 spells CASSPARDRRTGELFF. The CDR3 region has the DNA TGTGCCAGCAGCCCCGCCCGGGACAGACGCACCGGGGAGCTGTTTTTT.

DNA for the CDR3: TGCAGTGCTAGATTGGCTAGCGGGAGGGCTGGCAAGCAGTACTTC. This gives the protein CSARLASGRAGKQYF. The chain recombines TRBV20-1 with TRBJ2-7; TRBD2 matches at 12 bases. There are 15 residues in the CDR3. Germline CDR1 reads DFQATT; CDR2 reads SNEGSKA (reference sequence). Trimming cost V 2 bases and J 8 bases; bases outside gene matches: 10.

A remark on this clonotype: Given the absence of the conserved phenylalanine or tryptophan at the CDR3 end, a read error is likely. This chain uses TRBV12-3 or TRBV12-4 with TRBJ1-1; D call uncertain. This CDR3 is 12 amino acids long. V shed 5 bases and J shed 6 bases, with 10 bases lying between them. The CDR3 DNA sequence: TGTGCCAGCAGTGCCACAGCTTCTGAAGCTTTCTAT. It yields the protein CASSATASEAFY.

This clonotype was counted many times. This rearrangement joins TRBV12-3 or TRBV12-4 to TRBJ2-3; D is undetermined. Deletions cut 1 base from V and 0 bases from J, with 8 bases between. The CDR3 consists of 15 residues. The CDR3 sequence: CASSLEGGSTDTQYF. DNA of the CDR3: TGTGCCAGCAGTTTAGAGGGCGGTAGCACAGATACGCAGTATTTT.

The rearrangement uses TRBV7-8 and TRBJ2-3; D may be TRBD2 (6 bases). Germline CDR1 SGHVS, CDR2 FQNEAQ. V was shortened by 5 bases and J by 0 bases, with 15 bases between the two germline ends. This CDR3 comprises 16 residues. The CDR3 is CASSRRGGTSTDTQYF. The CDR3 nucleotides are TGTGCCAGCAGCCGAAGGGGAGGAACTAGCACAGATACGCAGTATTTT.

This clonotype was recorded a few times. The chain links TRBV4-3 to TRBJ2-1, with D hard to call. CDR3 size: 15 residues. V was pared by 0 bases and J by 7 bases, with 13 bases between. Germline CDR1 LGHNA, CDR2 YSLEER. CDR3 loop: CASSQDLGYSNEQFF. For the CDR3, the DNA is TGCGCCAGCAGCCAAGATCTGGGCTATTCGAATGAGCAGTTCTTC.

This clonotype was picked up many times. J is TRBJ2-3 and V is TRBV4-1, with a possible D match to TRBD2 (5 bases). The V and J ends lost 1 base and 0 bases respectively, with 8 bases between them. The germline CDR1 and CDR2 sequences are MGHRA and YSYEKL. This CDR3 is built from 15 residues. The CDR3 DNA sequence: TGCGCCAGCAGCCAAGGTCTAGCTAGCACAGATACGCAGTATTTT. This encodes CASSQGLASTDTQYF.

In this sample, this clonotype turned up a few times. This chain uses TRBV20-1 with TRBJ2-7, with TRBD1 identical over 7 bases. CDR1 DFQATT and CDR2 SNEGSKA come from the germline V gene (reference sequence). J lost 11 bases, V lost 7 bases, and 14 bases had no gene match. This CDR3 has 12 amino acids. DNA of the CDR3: TGCAGTGGCACAACAGGGGAAAGATTCGAGTACTTC. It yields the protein CSGTTGERFEYF.

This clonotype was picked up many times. This chain's CDR3 is CASTPSDRAGNTIYF. As DNA, the CDR3 is TGTGCCAGCACCCCATCGGACAGGGCTGGAAACACCATATATTTT. This chain joins TRBV12-3 or TRBV12-4 and TRBJ1-3; TRBD1 aligns across 8 bases. This CDR3 is 15 amino acids long. With V trimmed by 7 bases and J by 2 bases, 7 bases remained unmatched.

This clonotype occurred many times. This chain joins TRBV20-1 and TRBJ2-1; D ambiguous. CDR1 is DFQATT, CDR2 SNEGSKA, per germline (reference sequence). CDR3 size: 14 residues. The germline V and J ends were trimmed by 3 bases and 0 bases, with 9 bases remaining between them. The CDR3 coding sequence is TGCAGTGCTAGTTTGAGTCTCTCCTACAATGAGCAGTTCTTC. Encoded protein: CSASLSLSYNEQFF.

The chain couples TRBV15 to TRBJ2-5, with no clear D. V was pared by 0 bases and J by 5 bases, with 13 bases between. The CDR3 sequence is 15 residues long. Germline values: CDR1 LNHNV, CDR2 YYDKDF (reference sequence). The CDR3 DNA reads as TGTGCCACCAGCAGAGATAACAACCCAAGGGAGACCCAGTACTTC. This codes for CATSRDNNPRETQYF.

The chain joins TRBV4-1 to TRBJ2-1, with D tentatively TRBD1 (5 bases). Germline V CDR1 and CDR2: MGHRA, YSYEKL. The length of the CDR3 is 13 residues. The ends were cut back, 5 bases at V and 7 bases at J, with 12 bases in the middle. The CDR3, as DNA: TGCGCCAGCAGCGCCAGGGCCTTTAATGAGCAGTTCTTC. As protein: CASSARAFNEQFF.

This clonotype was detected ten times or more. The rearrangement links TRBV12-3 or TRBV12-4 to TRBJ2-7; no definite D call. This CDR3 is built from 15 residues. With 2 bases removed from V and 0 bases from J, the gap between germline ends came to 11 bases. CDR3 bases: TGTGCCAGCAGTTTATTTCTATCGGGCTCCTACGAGCAGTACTTC. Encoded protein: CASSLFLSGSYEQYF.

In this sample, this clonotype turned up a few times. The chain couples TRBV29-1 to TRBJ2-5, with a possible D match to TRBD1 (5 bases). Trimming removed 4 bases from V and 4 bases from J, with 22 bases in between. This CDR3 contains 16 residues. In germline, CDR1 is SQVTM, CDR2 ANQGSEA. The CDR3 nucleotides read TGCAGCGTTGCAAGACAGAATCACCCGATATCAGAGACCCAGTACTTC. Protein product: CSVARQNHPISETQYF.